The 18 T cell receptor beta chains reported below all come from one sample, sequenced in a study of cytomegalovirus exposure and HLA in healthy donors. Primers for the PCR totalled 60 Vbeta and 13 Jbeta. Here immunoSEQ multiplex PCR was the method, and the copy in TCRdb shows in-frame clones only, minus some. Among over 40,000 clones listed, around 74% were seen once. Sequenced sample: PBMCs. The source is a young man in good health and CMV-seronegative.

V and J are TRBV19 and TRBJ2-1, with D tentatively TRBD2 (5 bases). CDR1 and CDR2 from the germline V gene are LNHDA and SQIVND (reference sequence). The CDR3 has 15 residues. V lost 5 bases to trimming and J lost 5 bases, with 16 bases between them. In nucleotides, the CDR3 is TGTGCCAGTAGTCTGACTAACCCCGCACACAATGAGCAGTTCTTC. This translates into CASSLTNPAHNEQFF.

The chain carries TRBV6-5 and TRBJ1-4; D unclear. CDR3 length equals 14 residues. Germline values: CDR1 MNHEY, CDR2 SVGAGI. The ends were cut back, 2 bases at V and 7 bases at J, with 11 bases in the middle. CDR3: CASSYQVVGEKLFF. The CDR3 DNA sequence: TGTGCCAGCAGTTACCAGGTGGTGGGTGAAAAACTGTTTTTT.

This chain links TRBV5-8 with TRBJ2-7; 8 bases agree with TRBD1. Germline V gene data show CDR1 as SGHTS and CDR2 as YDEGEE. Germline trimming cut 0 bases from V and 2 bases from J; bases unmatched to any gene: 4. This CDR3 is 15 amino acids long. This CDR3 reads CASSLGKQGAYEQYF. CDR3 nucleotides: TGTGCCAGCAGCTTGGGTAAACAGGGGGCCTACGAGCAGTACTTC.

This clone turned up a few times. For the CDR3, the DNA is TGTGCCAGCAACGCGGGCACAGATACGCAGTATTTT. Translation: CASNAGTDTQYF. The chain uses TRBV25-1 and TRBJ2-3; D unclear. The CDR3 totals 12 residues. Looked up from germline, CDR1 is MGHDK and CDR2 is SYGVNS. V dropped 7 bases and J dropped 1 base, with 6 bases sitting between them.

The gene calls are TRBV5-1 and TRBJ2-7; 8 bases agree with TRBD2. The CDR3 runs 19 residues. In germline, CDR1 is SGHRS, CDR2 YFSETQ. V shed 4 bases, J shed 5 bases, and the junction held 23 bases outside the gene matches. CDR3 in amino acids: CASSQWALSGKEGRHEQYF. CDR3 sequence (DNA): TGCGCCAGCAGCCAGTGGGCCCTTAGCGGGAAAGAAGGTAGGCACGAGCAGTACTTC.

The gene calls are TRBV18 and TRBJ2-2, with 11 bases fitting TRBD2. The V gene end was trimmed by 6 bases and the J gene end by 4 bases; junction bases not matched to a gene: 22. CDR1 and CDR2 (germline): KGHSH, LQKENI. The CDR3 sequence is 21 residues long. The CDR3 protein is CASSQLDLAATSGRGTGELFF. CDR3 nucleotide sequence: TGTGCCAGCTCCCAACTGGACCTGGCCGCAACTAGCGGGAGAGGCACCGGGGAGCTGTTTTTT.

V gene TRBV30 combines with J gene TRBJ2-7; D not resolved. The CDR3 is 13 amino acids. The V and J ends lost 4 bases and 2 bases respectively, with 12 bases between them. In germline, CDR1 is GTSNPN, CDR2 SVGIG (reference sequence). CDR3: CAWNVGITYEQYF. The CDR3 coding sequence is TGTGCCTGGAATGTTGGCATCACCTACGAGCAGTACTTC.

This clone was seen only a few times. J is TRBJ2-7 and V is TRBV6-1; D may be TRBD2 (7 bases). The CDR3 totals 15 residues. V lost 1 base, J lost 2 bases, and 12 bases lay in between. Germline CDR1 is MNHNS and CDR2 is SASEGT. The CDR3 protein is CASSEDTGGPYEQYF. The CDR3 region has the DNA TGTGCCAGCAGTGAAGACACCGGGGGGCCCTACGAGCAGTACTTC.

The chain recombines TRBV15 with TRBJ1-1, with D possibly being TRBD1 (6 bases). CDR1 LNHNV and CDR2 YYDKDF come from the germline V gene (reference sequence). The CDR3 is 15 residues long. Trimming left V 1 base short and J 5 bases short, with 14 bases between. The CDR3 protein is CATSRVSQGFTEAFF. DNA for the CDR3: TGTGCCACCAGCAGAGTGAGTCAGGGGTTTACTGAAGCTTTCTTT.

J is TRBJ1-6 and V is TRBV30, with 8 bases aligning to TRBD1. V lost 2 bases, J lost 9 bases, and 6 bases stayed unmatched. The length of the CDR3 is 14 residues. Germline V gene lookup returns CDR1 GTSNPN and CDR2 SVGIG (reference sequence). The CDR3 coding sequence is TGTGCCTGGAGTTCCGGGACAGGAATTTCACCCCTCCACTTT. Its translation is CAWSSGTGISPLHF.

Here the CDR3 DNA reads TGTGCCAGCAGAAGGGACATCGGGACAAACTACGAGCAGTACTTC. Translating gives CASRRDIGTNYEQYF. The genes are TRBV5-4 and TRBJ2-7, with a weak D call TRBD1 (6 bases). Germline CDR1 and CDR2: SGHNT and YYREEE (reference sequence). The CDR3 consists of 15 residues. Trimming cost V 5 bases and J 3 bases, with 18 bases left between them. Variable domain in full (rest from reference TRBV5-4 and TRBJ2-7): ETGVTQSPTHLIKTRGQQVTLRCSSQSGHNTVSWYQQALGQGPQFIFQYYREEENGRGNFPPRFSGLQFPNYSSELNVNALELDDSALYLCASRRDIGTNYEQYFGPGTRLTVT.

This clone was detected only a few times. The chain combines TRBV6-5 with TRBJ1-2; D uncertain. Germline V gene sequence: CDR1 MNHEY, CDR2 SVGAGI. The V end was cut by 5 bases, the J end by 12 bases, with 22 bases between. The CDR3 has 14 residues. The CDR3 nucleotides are TGTGCCAGCAGTCCCAAGGCAGGACTCCGGTCCCACACCTTC. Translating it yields CASSPKAGLRSHTF.

The CDR3 DNA reads as TGCAGCGTCACCCGGGGGGCCTACGAGCAGTACTTC. Its protein is CSVTRGAYEQYF. This chain joins TRBV29-1 and TRBJ2-7, with TRBD2 identical over 7 bases. With V trimmed by 6 bases and J by 2 bases, 4 bases remained unmatched. There are 12 residues in the CDR3. Germline CDR1 and CDR2: SQVTM and ANQGSEA.

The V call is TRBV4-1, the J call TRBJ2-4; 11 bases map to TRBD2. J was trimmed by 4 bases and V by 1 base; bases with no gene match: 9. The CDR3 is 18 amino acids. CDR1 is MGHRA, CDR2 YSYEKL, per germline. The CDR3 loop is CASSQGWVAGGKKNIQYF. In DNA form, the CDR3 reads TGCGCCAGCAGCCAAGGTTGGGTAGCGGGAGGGAAAAAAAACATTCAGTACTTC.

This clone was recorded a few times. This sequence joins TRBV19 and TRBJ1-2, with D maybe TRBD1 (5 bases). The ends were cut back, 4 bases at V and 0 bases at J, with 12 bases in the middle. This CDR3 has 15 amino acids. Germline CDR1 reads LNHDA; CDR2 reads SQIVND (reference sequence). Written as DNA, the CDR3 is TGTGCCAGTAGTAGACAGACATCGACTAACTATGGCTACACCTTC. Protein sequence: CASSRQTSTNYGYTF.

The CDR3 DNA is TGTGCCAGCAGTTTATACAACTCCTACAATGAGCAGTTCTTC. It codes for CASSLYNSYNEQFF. The J gene is TRBJ2-1, the V gene TRBV27; D call uncertain. Between the trimmed V and J ends, which lost 1 base and 0 bases, there was a span of 4 bases. The V gene's germline CDR1 is MNHEY and CDR2 SMNVEV (reference sequence). The CDR3 covers 14 residues.

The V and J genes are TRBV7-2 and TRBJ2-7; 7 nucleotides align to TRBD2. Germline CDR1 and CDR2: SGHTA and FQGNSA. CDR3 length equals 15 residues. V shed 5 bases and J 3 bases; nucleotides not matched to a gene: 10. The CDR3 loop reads CASSPAFQRDYEQYF. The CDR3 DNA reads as TGTGCCAGCAGCCCCGCGTTTCAGCGGGACTACGAGCAGTACTTC.

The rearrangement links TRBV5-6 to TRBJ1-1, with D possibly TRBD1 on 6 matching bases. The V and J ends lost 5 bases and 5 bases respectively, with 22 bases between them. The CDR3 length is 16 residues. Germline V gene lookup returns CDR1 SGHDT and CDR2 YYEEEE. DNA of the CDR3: TGTGCCAGCAGGGAGATGGGGAGGGGGTCGAATACTGAAGCTTTCTTT. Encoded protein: CASREMGRGSNTEAFF.